One and the same sample provided the 32 T cell receptor beta chains below, sequenced in a study of neoadjuvant anti-PD-1 for oral cavity cancer. TCRdb keeps only in-frame clones here, not all; method: immunoSEQ multiplex PCR. Altogether 12,000 to 15,000 clones are present, over 65% being singletons, with the ten largest covering roughly 2.9%. Material: PBMCs, obtained before nivolumab (anti-PD-1) treatment. These receptors all come from a person aged 40 to 85 with oral cavity squamous cell carcinoma.

This chain connects TRBV9 to TRBJ1-2, with D hard to call. The germline V gene has CDR1 SGDLS and CDR2 YYNGEE. The CDR3 totals 16 residues. V was trimmed by 0 bases and J by 7 bases, leaving 19 bases between them. CDR3 region: CASSVDGSRLLAGYTF. CDR3 bases: TGTGCCAGCAGCGTAGATGGCAGCCGTCTGTTGGCTGGCTACACCTTC.

The chain recombines TRBV11-3 with TRBJ2-1, with D perhaps TRBD2 (5 bases). Germline assignment: CDR1 SGHNT and CDR2 YENEEA. The V end was cut by 1 base, the J end by 8 bases, with 6 bases between. This CDR3 comprises 12 residues. The DNA for the CDR3 is TGTGCCAGCAGCTTAGTTAGCGATGAGCAGTTCTTC. Protein: CASSLVSDEQFF.

This clone was detected only a few times. This chain connects TRBV5-6 to TRBJ2-3; 9 bases fit TRBD1. Per germline, CDR1 SGHDT and CDR2 YYEEEE. The CDR3 is 16 amino acids. J lost 3 bases, V lost 0 bases, and 5 bases had no gene match. CDR3: CASSLDSGTGTDTQYF. Here the CDR3 DNA reads TGTGCCAGCAGCTTGGACAGTGGGACAGGGACAGATACGCAGTATTTT.

V is TRBV7-3 and J is TRBJ1-6; D gene ambiguous. The CDR3 runs to 12 residues. Trimming left V 5 bases short and J 10 bases short, with 9 bases between. CDR1 SGHTA and CDR2 FQGTGA come from the germline V gene. The CDR3 nucleotides read TGTGCCAGCAGCCCCCTCGCATCACCCCTCCACTTT. Translated: CASSPLASPLHF.

The chain combines TRBV16 with TRBJ2-7; D may match TRBD1 or TRBD2 (5 bases each). The CDR3 length is 16 residues. The V gene lost 0 bases and the J gene lost 2 bases, with 14 bases spanning the gap. Germline CDR1 is KGHSY and CDR2 is FQNENV. The CDR3 sequence is CASSQSAPGPAYEQYF. The CDR3 DNA follows: TGTGCCAGCAGCCAATCGGCGCCGGGGCCAGCCTACGAGCAGTACTTC.

This clone showed up just a few times. The chain links TRBV19 to TRBJ2-4; no clear D. The germline gives CDR1 LNHDA, CDR2 SQIVND (reference sequence). The V end was cut by 3 bases, the J end by 0 bases, with 6 bases between. This CDR3 contains 14 residues. CDR3: CASSMGLAKNIQYF. For the CDR3, the DNA is TGTGCCAGTAGTATGGGTCTAGCCAAAAACATTCAGTACTTC.

J is TRBJ1-1 and V is TRBV5-1, with D hard to call. CDR1 SGHRS and CDR2 YFSETQ come from the germline V gene. This CDR3 has 14 amino acids. Trimming cost V 1 base and J 11 bases, with 18 bases left between them. The CDR3 region is CASSLSRADLEAFF. CDR3 nucleotide sequence: TGCGCCAGCAGCTTGTCAAGGGCAGACCTTGAGGCTTTCTTT.

The chain links TRBV19 to TRBJ2-1; D is perhaps TRBD1 (6 bases). Trimming removed 11 bases at V and 2 bases at J, with 16 bases between. CDR1 is LNHDA and CDR2 is SQIVND in the germline V gene (reference sequence). The CDR3 has 14 residues. This CDR3 is CAASTGLPYNEQFF. The CDR3 DNA reads as TGTGCCGCCTCAACAGGGCTCCCCTACAATGAGCAGTTCTTC.

V gene TRBV27 combines with J gene TRBJ2-3; TRBD2 agrees at 8 bases. J was trimmed by 2 bases and V by 5 bases; bases with no gene match: 9. The CDR3 consists of 16 residues. Germline V gives CDR1 MNHEY, CDR2 SMNVEV (reference sequence). CDR3 residues: CASSTLTGGPTDTQYF. The CDR3 DNA reads as TGTGCCAGCAGTACCCTAACGGGAGGGCCCACAGATACGCAGTATTTT.

This chain uses TRBV27 with TRBJ1-4; 7 bases align to TRBD1. The CDR3 length is 15 residues. V gave up 4 bases and J gave up 3 bases; unmatched junction bases: 5. Germline-derived CDR1 and CDR2 are MNHEY and SMNVEV (reference sequence). This CDR3 reads CASSSYRGPNEKLFF. The DNA for the CDR3 is TGTGCCAGCAGTTCCTACAGGGGACCTAATGAAAAACTGTTTTTT.

This clone was counted between two and nine times. The chain recombines TRBV5-5 with TRBJ1-1, with unresolved D. The length of the CDR3 is 13 residues. The germline V gene encodes CDR1 SGHKS and CDR2 YYEKEE (reference sequence). V was clipped by 3 bases and J by 3 bases, with 9 bases between them. The CDR3 here is CASSSQIYTEAFF. As DNA, the CDR3 is TGTGCCAGCAGCTCACAGATATACACTGAAGCTTTCTTT. Based on the CDR3 plus reference TRBV5-5 and TRBJ1-1, the full variable domain is DAGVTQSPTHLIKTRGQQVTLRCSPISGHKSVSWYQQVLGQGPQFIFQYYEKEERGRGNFPDRFSARQFPNYSSELNVNALLLGDSALYLCASSSQIYTEAFFGQGTRLTVV.

The CDR3 is CASSAQGSVSNTEAFF. The CDR3 DNA reads TGTGCCAGCAGCGCTCAGGGGTCGGTCTCGAACACTGAAGCTTTCTTT. The rearrangement joins TRBV7-8 to TRBJ1-1; D might be TRBD1 (6 bases). The CDR3 consists of 16 residues. Germline V lookup: CDR1 SGHVS, CDR2 FQNEAQ. With 5 bases removed from V and 1 base from J, the gap between germline ends came to 17 bases.

The CDR3 sequence is CAWSPKGPGLGEKLFF. The CDR3 DNA reads as TGTGCCTGGAGCCCAAAGGGCCCAGGCCTGGGGGAAAAACTGTTTTTT. V is TRBV30 and J is TRBJ1-4; D is unresolved. Germline V CDR1 and CDR2: GTSNPN, SVGIG (reference sequence). The CDR3 length is 16 residues. V was shortened by 3 bases and J by 8 bases, with 22 bases between the two germline ends.

A few counts support this clone. The chain employs TRBV2 and TRBJ1-5, with D perhaps matching TRBD1 (6 bases). The CDR3 consists of 14 residues. The V and J ends lost 9 bases and 0 bases respectively, with 12 bases between them. Germline V lookup: CDR1 SNHLY, CDR2 FYNNEI. The DNA for the CDR3 is TGTGCCAGTCGGACAGACCTTAGCAATCAGCCCCAGCATTTT. This translates into CASRTDLSNQPQHF.

This chain joins TRBV6-1 and TRBJ2-4; D call uncertain. Trimming shortened V by 7 bases and J by 1 base, and 11 bases separated the two germline ends. From germline, CDR1 is MNHNS and CDR2 SASEGT. The CDR3 loop spans 14 amino acids. CDR3 residues: CASMGLWAKNIQYF. CDR3 DNA sequence: TGTGCCAGCATGGGGTTATGGGCCAAAAACATTCAGTACTTC.

The chain couples TRBV9 to TRBJ1-1; no definite D call. The CDR3 runs to 15 residues. The V gene's germline CDR1 is SGDLS and CDR2 YYNGEE. The germline V and J ends were trimmed by 0 bases and 12 bases, with 21 bases remaining between them. The DNA for the CDR3 is TGTGCCAGCAGCGTAGAAATCGGCGTTAGGGTGGGGTCTTTCTTT. As protein: CASSVEIGVRVGSFF.

The CDR3 DNA follows: TGTGCCAGCAGCTCGTCCGGGATCAACACTGAAGCTTTCTTT. It is translated as CASSSSGINTEAFF. The chain links TRBV7-3 to TRBJ1-1; D unresolved. The V end lost 4 bases, the J end lost 2 bases, and 11 bases lay between the germline ends. This CDR3 spans 14 amino acids. Per the germline V gene, CDR1 is SGHTA and CDR2 is FQGTGA.

V is TRBV9 and J is TRBJ2-1; 8 nucleotides align to TRBD1. This CDR3 is 15 amino acids long. V shed 4 bases and J 5 bases; nucleotides not matched to a gene: 8. Per the germline V gene, CDR1 is SGDLS and CDR2 is YYNGEE. Here the CDR3 DNA reads TGTGCCAGCAGCCGTAGGACAGGGAGTAACAATGAGCAGTTCTTC. Residues: CASSRRTGSNNEQFF.

This chain connects TRBV6-5 to TRBJ2-7; the D is unclear. The V gene lost 0 bases and the J gene lost 2 bases, with 11 bases spanning the gap. This CDR3 has 15 amino acids. In germline, CDR1 is MNHEY, CDR2 SVGAGI. The CDR3 reads CASSYSTDSTYEQYF. CDR3 nucleotides: TGTGCCAGCAGTTACTCGACCGACTCTACCTACGAGCAGTACTTC.

The chain combines TRBV4-1 with TRBJ2-2, with TRBD1 identical over 7 bases. J gave up 1 base and V 6 bases, and 8 bases lay outside the gene matches. The CDR3 length is 16 residues. Germline CDR1 reads MGHRA; CDR2 reads YSYEKL. In DNA form, the CDR3 reads TGCGCCAGCAGTCCCAGACAGGGTTTGAACACCGGGGAGCTGTTTTTT. It is translated as CASSPRQGLNTGELFF.

The chain employs TRBV2 and TRBJ2-5, with unresolved D. This CDR3 spans 14 amino acids. V lost 5 bases, J lost 2 bases, and 12 bases lay in between. CDR1 and CDR2 (germline): SNHLY, FYNNEI. CDR3 nucleotides: TGTGCCAGCAGTTTCCGGGCACTACAAGAGACCCAGTACTTC. It specifies CASSFRALQETQYF.

The chain combines TRBV2 with TRBJ1-2; D uncertain. V shed 2 bases and J shed 5 bases, with 6 bases lying between them. Germline assignment: CDR1 SNHLY and CDR2 FYNNEI. There are 12 residues in the CDR3. This CDR3 reads CASSERIYGYTF. The DNA of the CDR3 is TGTGCCAGCAGTGAAAGGATATATGGCTACACCTTC. Based on the CDR3 plus reference TRBV2 and TRBJ1-2, the full variable domain is EPEVTQTPSHQVTQMGQEVILRCVPISNHLYFYWYRQILGQKVEFLVSFYNNEISEKSEIFDDQFSVERPDGSNFTLKIRSTKLEDSAMYFCASSERIYGYTFGSGTRLTVV.

The chain is built from TRBV6-5 and TRBJ1-3; D perhaps matches TRBD1 (6 bases). The V end was cut by 5 bases, the J end by 0 bases, with 11 bases between. Germline lookup yields CDR1 MNHEY and CDR2 SVGAGI. The CDR3 has 15 residues. Here the CDR3 reads CASSHRTVSGNTIYF. CDR3 coding DNA: TGTGCCAGCAGTCACCGGACAGTCTCTGGAAACACCATATATTTT.

This clone was counted between two and nine times. The V and J genes are TRBV2 and TRBJ1-2; the D gene is possibly TRBD1 (5 bases). The V and J ends lost 1 base and 5 bases respectively, with 8 bases between them. CDR3 length: 13 residues. The germline V gene has CDR1 SNHLY and CDR2 FYNNEI. CDR3 coding DNA: TGTGCCAGCAGTGAAGAGGGGAGGTATGGCTACACCTTC. This sequence encodes CASSEEGRYGYTF.

The genes are TRBV4-1 and TRBJ2-5, with D perhaps given as TRBD1 or TRBD2 (5 bases each). The CDR3 runs to 12 residues. Trimming removed 2 bases at V and 7 bases at J, with 8 bases between. The germline V gene has CDR1 MGHRA and CDR2 YSYEKL. Here the CDR3 DNA reads TGCGCCAGCAGCCAAACTGGGGGGACCCAGTACTTC. Its translation is CASSQTGGTQYF.

The J gene is TRBJ2-2, the V gene TRBV7-2; the D is unclear. This CDR3 is built from 14 residues. The germline V gene encodes CDR1 SGHTA and CDR2 FQGNSA. V lost 2 bases to trimming and J lost 1 base, with 5 bases between them. The CDR3 DNA is TGTGCCAGCAGCTTATTACAGAACACCGGGGAGCTGTTTTTT. Its translation: CASSLLQNTGELFF. The complete variable domain, with remaining parts taken from reference TRBV7-2 and TRBJ2-2, reads GAGVSQSPSNKVTEKGKDVELRCDPISGHTALYWYRQSLGQGLEFLIYFQGNSAPDKSGLPSDRFSAERTGGSVSTLTIQRTQQEDSAVYLCASSLLQNTGELFFGEGSRLTVL.

The V gene is TRBV25-1, the J gene TRBJ1-1; 7 bases are shared with TRBD1. The CDR3 spans 11 residues. V lost 6 bases, J lost 7 bases, and 2 bases stayed unmatched. Germline CDR1 reads MGHDK; CDR2 reads SYGVNS. The CDR3 DNA is TGTGCCAGCAGGAGACAGGGTGAAGCTTTCTTT. Its protein product is CASRRQGEAFF.

V gene TRBV19 combines with J gene TRBJ1-5; D unresolved. CDR1 and CDR2 (germline): LNHDA, SQIVND (reference sequence). The ends were cut back, 7 bases at V and 1 base at J, with 14 bases in the middle. The CDR3 loop spans 15 amino acids. CDR3: CASTPGGISNQPQHF. Here the CDR3 DNA reads TGTGCCAGTACCCCGGGAGGGATAAGCAATCAGCCCCAGCATTTT.

The chain is built from TRBV7-9 and TRBJ2-3, with D unresolved. The CDR3 is 12 amino acids. V lost 7 bases, J lost 2 bases, and 7 bases lay in between. Looked up from germline, CDR1 is SEHNR and CDR2 is FQNEAQ (reference sequence). CDR3 coding DNA: TGTGCCAGCAAACCACTCACAGATACGCAGTATTTT. It is translated as CASKPLTDTQYF. Combining the CDR3 with reference TRBV7-9 and TRBJ2-3 gives the whole variable domain DTGVSQNPRHKITKRGQNVTFRCDPISEHNRLYWYRQTLGQGPEFLTYFQNEAQLEKSRLLSDRFSAERPKGSFSTLEIQRTEQGDSAMYLCASKPLTDTQYFGPGTRLTVL.

The CDR3 spells CASSLIFYEQYF. In DNA form, the CDR3 reads TGTGCCAGCAGCTTAATATTCTACGAGCAGTACTTC. The chain has TRBV7-9 and TRBJ2-7; unclear D gene. The V end was cut by 2 bases, the J end by 3 bases, with 5 bases between. The CDR3 length is 12 residues. Germline loops: CDR1 SEHNR, CDR2 FQNEAQ (reference sequence).

This chain joins TRBV2 and TRBJ2-3, with TRBD1 as a possible D gene (5 bases). Germline V gene data show CDR1 as SNHLY and CDR2 as FYNNEI. The CDR3 spans 14 residues. The V and J ends lost 2 bases and 2 bases respectively, with 8 bases between them. The CDR3, as DNA: TGTGCCAGCAGTGAACGACAGTCCACAGATACGCAGTATTTT. It translates to CASSERQSTDTQYF.

This clone was seen only once. This chain joins TRBV4-1 and TRBJ2-7, with 12 positions matching TRBD2. The CDR3 runs to 15 residues. CDR1 is MGHRA and CDR2 is YSYEKL in the germline V gene. V was clipped by 2 bases and J by 3 bases; unmatched bases: 2. CDR3 DNA sequence: TGCGCCAGCAGCCAACCGACTAGCGGGAGCTACGAGCAGTACTTC. Protein sequence: CASSQPTSGSYEQYF.